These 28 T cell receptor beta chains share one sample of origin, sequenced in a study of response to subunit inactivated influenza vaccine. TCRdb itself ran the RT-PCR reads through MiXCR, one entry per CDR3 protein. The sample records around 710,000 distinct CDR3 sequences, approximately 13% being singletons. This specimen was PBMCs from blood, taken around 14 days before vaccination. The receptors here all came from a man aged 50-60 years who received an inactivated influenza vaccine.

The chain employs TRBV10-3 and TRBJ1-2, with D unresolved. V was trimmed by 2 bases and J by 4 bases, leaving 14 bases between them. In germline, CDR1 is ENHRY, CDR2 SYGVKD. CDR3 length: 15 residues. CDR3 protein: CAISEGKDLGYGYTF. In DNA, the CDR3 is TGTGCCATCAGTGAGGGAAAAGATCTAGGCTATGGCTACACCTTC.

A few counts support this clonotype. The CDR3 loop is CASSQGIPSYEQYF. CDR3 DNA sequence: TGTGCCAGCAGCCAAGGGATCCCCTCCTACGAGCAGTACTTC. V and J are TRBV4-2 and TRBJ2-7; D is unresolved. Per the germline V gene, CDR1 is LGHNA and CDR2 is YNFKEQ. The CDR3 contains 14 residues. Trimming stripped 1 base from V and 0 bases from J, with 7 bases between.

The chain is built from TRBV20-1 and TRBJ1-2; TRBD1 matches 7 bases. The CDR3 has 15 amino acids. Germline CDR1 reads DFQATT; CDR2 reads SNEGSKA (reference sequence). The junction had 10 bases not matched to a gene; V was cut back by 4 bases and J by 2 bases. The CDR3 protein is CSAKLGGGANYGYTF. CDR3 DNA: TGCAGTGCTAAACTGGGAGGGGGCGCGAACTATGGCTACACCTTC.

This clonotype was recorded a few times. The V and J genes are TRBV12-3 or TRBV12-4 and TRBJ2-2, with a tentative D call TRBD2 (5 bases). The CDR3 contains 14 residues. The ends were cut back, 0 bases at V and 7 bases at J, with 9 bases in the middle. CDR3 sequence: CASSLALGGGELFF. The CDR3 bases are TGTGCCAGCAGTTTAGCGCTTGGAGGCGGGGAGCTGTTTTTT.

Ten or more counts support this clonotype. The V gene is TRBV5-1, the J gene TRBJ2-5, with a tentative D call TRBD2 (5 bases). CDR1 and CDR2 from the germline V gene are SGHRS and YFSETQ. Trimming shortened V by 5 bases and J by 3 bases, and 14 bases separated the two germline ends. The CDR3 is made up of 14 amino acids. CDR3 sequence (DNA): TGCGCCAGCAGTCGTAGGACCGGGGAAGAGACCCAGTACTTC. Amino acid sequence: CASSRRTGEETQYF.

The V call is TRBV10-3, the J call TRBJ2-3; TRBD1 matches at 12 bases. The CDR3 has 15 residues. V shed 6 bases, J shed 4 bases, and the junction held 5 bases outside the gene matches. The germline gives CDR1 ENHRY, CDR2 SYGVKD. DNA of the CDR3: TGTGCCATCAGCCGGGACAGGGGGCATTCAGATACGCAGTATTTT. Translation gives CAISRDRGHSDTQYF.

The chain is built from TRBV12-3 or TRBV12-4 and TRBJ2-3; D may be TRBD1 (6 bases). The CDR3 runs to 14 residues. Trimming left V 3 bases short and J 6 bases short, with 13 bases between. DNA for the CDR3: TGTGCCAGCAGTTTCTCACAGGGAGTCGATACGCAGTATTTT. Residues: CASSFSQGVDTQYF.

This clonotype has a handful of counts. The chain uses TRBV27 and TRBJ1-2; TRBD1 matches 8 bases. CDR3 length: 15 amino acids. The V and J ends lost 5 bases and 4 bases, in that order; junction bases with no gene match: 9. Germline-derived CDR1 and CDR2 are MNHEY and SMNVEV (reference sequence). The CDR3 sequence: CASSATGGSVYGYTF. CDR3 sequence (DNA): TGTGCCAGCAGTGCCACAGGGGGATCGGTCTATGGCTACACCTTC.

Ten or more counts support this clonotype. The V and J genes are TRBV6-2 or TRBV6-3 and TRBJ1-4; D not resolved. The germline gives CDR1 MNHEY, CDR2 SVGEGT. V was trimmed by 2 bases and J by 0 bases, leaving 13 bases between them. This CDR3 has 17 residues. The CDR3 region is CASSYGGYRSTNEKLFF. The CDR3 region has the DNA TGTGCCAGCAGTTACGGCGGGTATCGGTCAACTAATGAAAAACTGTTTTTT.

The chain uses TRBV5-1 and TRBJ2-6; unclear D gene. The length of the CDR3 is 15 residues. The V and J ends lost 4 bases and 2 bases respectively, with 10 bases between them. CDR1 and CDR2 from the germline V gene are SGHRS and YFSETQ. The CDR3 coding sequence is TGCGCCAGCAGCCTCAACATAGCTGGGGCCAACGTCCTGACTTTC. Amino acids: CASSLNIAGANVLTF.

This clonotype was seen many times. This CDR3 reads CASSLDRPVEQYF. The CDR3 DNA is TGCGCCAGCAGCTTGGACAGGCCTGTCGAGCAGTACTTC. The chain recombines TRBV5-1 with TRBJ2-7; a weak D match, TRBD1 (5 bases). Germline V lookup: CDR1 SGHRS, CDR2 YFSETQ. CDR3 length: 13 amino acids. V lost 0 bases and J lost 6, with 10 bases in between. Using reference TRBV5-1 and TRBJ2-7 for the parts outside the CDR3, the full variable domain is KAGVTQTPRYLIKTRGQQVTLSCSPISGHRSVSWYQQTPGQGLQFLFEYFSETQRNKGNFPGRFSGRQFSNSRSEMNVSTLELGDSALYLCASSLDRPVEQYFGPGTRLTVT.

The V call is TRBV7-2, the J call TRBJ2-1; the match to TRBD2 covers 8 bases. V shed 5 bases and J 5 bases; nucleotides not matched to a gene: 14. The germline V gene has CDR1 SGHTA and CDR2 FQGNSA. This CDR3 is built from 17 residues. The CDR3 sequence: CASSPAGVAGPNNEQFF. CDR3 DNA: TGTGCCAGCAGCCCAGCAGGGGTAGCGGGGCCAAACAATGAGCAGTTCTTC.

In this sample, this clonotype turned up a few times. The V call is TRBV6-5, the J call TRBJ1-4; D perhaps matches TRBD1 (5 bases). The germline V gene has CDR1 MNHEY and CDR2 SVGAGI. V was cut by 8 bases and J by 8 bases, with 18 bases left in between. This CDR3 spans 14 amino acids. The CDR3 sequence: CASGSREVREKLFF. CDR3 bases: TGTGCCAGCGGTTCCAGGGAGGTTCGGGAAAAACTGTTTTTT.

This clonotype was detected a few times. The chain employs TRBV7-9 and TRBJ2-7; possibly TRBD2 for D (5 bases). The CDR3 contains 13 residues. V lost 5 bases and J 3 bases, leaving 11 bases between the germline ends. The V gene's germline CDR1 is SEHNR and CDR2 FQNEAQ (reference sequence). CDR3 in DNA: TGTGCCAGCAGCACGCAGGAGGACTACGAGCAGTACTTC. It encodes CASSTQEDYEQYF.

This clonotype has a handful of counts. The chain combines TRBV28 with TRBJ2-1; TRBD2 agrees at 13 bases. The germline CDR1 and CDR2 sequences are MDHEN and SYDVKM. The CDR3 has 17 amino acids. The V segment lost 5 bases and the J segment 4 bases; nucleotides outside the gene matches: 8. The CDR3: CASSSSGTSGVYNEQFF. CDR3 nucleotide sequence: TGTGCCAGCAGTAGCTCCGGGACTAGCGGGGTTTACAATGAGCAGTTCTTC.

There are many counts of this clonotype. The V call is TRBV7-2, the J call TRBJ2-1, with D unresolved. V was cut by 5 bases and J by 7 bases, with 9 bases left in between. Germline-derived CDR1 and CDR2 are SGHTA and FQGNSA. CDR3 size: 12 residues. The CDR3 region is CASSRRRNEQFF. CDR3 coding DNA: TGTGCCAGCAGCCGGAGAAGGAATGAGCAGTTCTTC.

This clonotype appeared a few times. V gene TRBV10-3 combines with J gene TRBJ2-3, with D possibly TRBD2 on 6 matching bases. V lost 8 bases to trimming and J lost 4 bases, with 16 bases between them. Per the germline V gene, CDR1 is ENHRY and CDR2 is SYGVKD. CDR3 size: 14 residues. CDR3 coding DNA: TGTGCCATCTTTTCGGGAGACCCCCCAGATACGCAGTATTTT. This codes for CAIFSGDPPDTQYF.

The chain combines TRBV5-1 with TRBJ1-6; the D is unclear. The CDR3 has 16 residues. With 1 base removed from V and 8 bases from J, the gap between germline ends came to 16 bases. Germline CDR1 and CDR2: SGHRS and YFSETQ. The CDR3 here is CASSLPETQPDSPLHF. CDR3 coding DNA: TGCGCCAGCAGCTTGCCCGAAACACAGCCAGATTCACCCCTCCACTTT.

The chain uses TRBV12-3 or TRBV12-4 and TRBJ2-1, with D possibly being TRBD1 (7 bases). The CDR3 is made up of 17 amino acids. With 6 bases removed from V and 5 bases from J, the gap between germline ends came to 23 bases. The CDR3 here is CASRGGRWTGRNNEQFF. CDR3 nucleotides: TGTGCCAGCAGGGGGGGACGATGGACAGGACGAAACAATGAGCAGTTCTTC.

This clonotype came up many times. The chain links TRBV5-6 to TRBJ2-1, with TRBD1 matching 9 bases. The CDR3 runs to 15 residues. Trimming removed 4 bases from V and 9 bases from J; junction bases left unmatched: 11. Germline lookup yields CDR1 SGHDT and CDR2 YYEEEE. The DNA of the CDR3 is TGTGCCAGCAGCCCGGGCGGGGACAGGGTGATTGAGCAGTTCTTC. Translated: CASSPGGDRVIEQFF.

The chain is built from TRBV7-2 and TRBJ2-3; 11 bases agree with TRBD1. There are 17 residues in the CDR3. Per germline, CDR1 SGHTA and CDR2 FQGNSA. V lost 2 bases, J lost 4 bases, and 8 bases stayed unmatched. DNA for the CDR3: TGTGCCAGCAGCTTACTCATCCTGGGACAGGGGGCAGATACGCAGTATTTT. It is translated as CASSLLILGQGADTQYF.

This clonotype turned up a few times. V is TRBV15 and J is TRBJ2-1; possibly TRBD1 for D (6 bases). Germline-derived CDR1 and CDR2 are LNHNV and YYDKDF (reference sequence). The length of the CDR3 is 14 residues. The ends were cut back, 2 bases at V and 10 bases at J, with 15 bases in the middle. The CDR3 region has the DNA TGTGCCACCAGCAGATCAACCTTCAGGGGAGAGCAGTTCTTC. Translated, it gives CATSRSTFRGEQFF. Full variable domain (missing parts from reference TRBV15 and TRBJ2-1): DAMVIQNPRYQVTQFGKPVTLSCSQTLNHNVMYWYQQKSSQAPKLLFHYYDKDFNNEADTPDNFQSRRPNTSFCFLDIRSPGLGDTAMYLCATSRSTFRGEQFFGPGTRLTVL.

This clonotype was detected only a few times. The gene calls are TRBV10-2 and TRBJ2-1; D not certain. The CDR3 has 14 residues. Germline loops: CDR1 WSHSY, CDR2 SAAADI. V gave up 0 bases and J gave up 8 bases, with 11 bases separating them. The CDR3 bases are TGCGCCAGCAGTGAGTCGAGTGGGTGGGATGAGCAGTTCTTC. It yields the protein CASSESSGWDEQFF.

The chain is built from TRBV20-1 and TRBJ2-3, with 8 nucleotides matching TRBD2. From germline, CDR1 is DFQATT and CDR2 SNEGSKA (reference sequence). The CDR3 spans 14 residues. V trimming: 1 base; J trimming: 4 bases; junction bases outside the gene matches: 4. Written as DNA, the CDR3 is TGCAGTGCTAGAGCTCTAGCGGGTCCAGATACGCAGTATTTT. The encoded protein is CSARALAGPDTQYF.

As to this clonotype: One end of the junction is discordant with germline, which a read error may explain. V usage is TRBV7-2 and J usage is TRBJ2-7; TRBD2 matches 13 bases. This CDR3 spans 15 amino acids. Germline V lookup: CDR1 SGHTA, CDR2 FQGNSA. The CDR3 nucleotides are TGTGCCAGCAGCCCGCGGACTAGCGGGGGTGTCGAGCACTACTTC. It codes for CASSPRTSGGVEHYF.

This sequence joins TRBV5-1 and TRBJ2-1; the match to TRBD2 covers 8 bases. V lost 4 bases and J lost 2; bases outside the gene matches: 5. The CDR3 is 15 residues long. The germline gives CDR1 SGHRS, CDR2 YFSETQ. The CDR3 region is CASSGDSGTYNEQFF. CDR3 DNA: TGCGCCAGCAGCGGCGATAGCGGGACCTACAATGAGCAGTTCTTC.

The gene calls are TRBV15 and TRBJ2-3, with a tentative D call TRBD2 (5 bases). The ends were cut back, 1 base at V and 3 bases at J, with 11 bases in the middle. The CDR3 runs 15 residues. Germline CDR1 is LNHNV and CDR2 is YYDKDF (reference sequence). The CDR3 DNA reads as TGTGCCACCAGCAGAGGTGGCGGGCAGACAGATACGCAGTATTTT. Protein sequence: CATSRGGGQTDTQYF.

CDR3 in DNA: TGTGCCAGCAGAGCCCCCGTGGGACAGGGTTCCCATGAGCAGTTCTTC. Translated: CASRAPVGQGSHEQFF. This chain uses TRBV6-2 or TRBV6-3 with TRBJ2-1; 9 nucleotides align to TRBD1. After removal of 6 bases from V and 8 bases from J, the junction contained 14 bases not matched to a gene. The CDR3 is 16 amino acids. Germline lookup yields CDR1 MNHEY and CDR2 SVGEGT.